This T cell receptor (beta chain) was profiled in a study of blood T cell repertoires in COVID-19. Study information: From the United States, Italy and Spain came samples of acute and convalescent COVID-19.

Using immunoSEQ multiplex PCR, the repertoire was profiled, and TCRdb retains in-frame clones only, with some absent. The profile covers around 80,000 clones, with over 70% appearing a single time and 4.5% to 6% taken by the ten largest. Trimming removed 1 base from V and 4 bases from J; junction bases left unmatched: 5. The CDR3 has 15 residues. Germline V lookup: CDR1 SGHNT, CDR2 YENEEA. Source material: peripheral blood. The TCR sequence derives from a man in his fifties or sixties with active or convalescent COVID-19. The chain has TRBV11-3 and TRBJ2-3, with TRBD1 identical over 7 bases. This CDR3 is CASSLGQGIADTQYF. The CDR3 region has the DNA TGTGCCAGCAGCTTAGGACAGGGAATCGCAGATACGCAGTATTTT.